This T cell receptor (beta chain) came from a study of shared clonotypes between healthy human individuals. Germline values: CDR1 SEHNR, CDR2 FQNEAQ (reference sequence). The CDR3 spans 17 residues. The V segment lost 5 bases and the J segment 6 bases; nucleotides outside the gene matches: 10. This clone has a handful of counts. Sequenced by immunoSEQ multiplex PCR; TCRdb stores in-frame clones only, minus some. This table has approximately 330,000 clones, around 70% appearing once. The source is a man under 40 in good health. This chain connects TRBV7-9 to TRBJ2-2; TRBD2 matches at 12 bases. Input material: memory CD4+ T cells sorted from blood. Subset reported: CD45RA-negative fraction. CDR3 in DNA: TGTGCCAGCAGCCGTCGACTAGCGGGAGTTCGTTCCGGGGAGCTGTTTTTT. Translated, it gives CASSRRLAGVRSGELFF.